This entry features one T cell receptor (beta chain) sequence. The PCR was carried out with 60 Vbeta primers and 13 Jbeta primers. The table came from immunoSEQ multiplex PCR; TCRdb's copy has only in-frame clones and leaves some out. The sample shows approximately 190,000 clones, roughly 80% of them seen only once. The CDR3 runs 14 residues. V was trimmed by 7 bases and J by 6 bases, leaving 17 bases between them. The V gene's germline CDR1 is MDHEN and CDR2 SYDVKM. This entry is derived from a study of cytomegalovirus exposure and HLA in healthy donors. The chain uses TRBV28 and TRBJ2-3; a possible D gene is TRBD2 (7 bases). This sequence was found in a woman between 18 and 29 years old in good health and CMV-seronegative. The specimen was PBMCs. For the CDR3, the DNA is TGTGCCAGCACCCTAGGGGGGGCTGGGGATACGCAGTATTTT. This translates into CASTLGGAGDTQYF. Full variable domain (missing parts from reference TRBV28 and TRBJ2-3): DVKVTQSSRYLVKRTGEKVFLECVQDMDHENMFWYRQDPGLGLRLIYFSYDVKMKEKGDIPEGYSVSREKKERFSLILESASTNQTSMYLCASTLGGAGDTQYFGPGTRLTVL.